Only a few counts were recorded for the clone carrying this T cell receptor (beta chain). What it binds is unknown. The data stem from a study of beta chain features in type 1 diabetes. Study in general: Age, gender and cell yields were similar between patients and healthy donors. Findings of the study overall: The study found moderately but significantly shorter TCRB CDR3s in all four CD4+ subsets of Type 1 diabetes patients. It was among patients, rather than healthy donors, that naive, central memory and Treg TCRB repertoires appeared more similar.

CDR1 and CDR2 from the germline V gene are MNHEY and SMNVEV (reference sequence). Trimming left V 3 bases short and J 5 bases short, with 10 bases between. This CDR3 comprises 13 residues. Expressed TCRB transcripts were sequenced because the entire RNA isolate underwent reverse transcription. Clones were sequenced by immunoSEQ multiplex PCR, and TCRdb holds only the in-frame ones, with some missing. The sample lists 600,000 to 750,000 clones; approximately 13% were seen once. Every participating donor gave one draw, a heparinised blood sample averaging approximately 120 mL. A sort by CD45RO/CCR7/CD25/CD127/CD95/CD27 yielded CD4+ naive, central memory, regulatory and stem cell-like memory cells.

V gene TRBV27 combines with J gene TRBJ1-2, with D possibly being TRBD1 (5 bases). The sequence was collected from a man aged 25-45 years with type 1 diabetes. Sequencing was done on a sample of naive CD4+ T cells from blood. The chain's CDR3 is CASSLYQGYGYTF. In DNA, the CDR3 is TGTGCCAGCAGTTTGTACCAGGGTTATGGCTACACCTTC.